These T cell receptor beta chains were read from a single sample in a study of blood T cell repertoires in COVID-19. Only in-frame clones appear in the TCRdb table, and some are missing; sequencing was by immunoSEQ multiplex PCR. The table includes around 60,000 clones, more than 85% detected once. Sequenced sample: peripheral blood. Source of these receptors: a man between 60 and 75 years old with acute or convalescent COVID-19. Each CDR3 is given without its conserved first and last residue. The order of the fields is CDR3 protein, J gene, clone size, V gene. Where a row states a size, it is once, few, many or the class of an expanded clone; other rows omit it.

CDR3 protein: AWSQGQGTDTQY
J gene: TRBJ2-3
clone size: -
V gene: TRBV30

CDR3 protein: ATKQVQTGSTDTQY
J gene: TRBJ2-3
clone size: -
V gene: TRBV7-2

CDR3 protein: ASSFLDRGYNEQF
J gene: TRBJ2-1
clone size: -
V gene: TRBV5-5

CDR3 protein: ATSRDGLRTGD
J gene: TRBJ2-6
clone size: -
V gene: TRBV15

CDR3 protein: ASSLEAVRNTGELF
J gene: TRBJ2-2
clone size: -
V gene: TRBV7-8

CDR3 protein: ASSGETGEVSEAF
J gene: TRBJ1-1
clone size: -
V gene: TRBV9

CDR3 protein: ASSEAVGGDTQY
J gene: TRBJ2-3
clone size: -
V gene: TRBV7-9

CDR3 protein: ASSLSPATVLPGYT
J gene: TRBJ1-2
clone size: -
V gene: TRBV27

CDR3 protein: ASSFPVTGWERSGNTIY
J gene: TRBJ1-3
clone size: -
V gene: TRBV7-2

CDR3 protein: ASSWDIGNTIY
J gene: TRBJ1-3
clone size: -
V gene: TRBV5-1

CDR3 protein: ASSPSGSSYNEQF
J gene: TRBJ2-1
clone size: -
V gene: TRBV7-6

CDR3 protein: ASSHQREAQY
J gene: TRBJ2-3
clone size: once
V gene: TRBV7-8

CDR3 protein: ASSQGTKKLNTEAF
J gene: TRBJ1-1
clone size: -
V gene: TRBV5-4

CDR3 protein: ASSEVSGSHEQF
J gene: TRBJ2-1
clone size: -
V gene: TRBV2

CDR3 protein: ASSSVSGRTDTQY
J gene: TRBJ2-3
clone size: -
V gene: TRBV18

CDR3 protein: ASSLGGSGGYT
J gene: TRBJ1-2
clone size: -
V gene: TRBV7-3

CDR3 protein: ASSYSYEVEAF
J gene: TRBJ1-1
clone size: once
V gene: TRBV6-6

CDR3 protein: ASSPQGGADTQY
J gene: TRBJ2-3
clone size: -
V gene: TRBV28

CDR3 protein: ASSLRTGNYGYT
J gene: TRBJ1-2
clone size: -
V gene: TRBV3-1/TRBV3-2

CDR3 protein: ASSLDIAGVYEQY
J gene: TRBJ2-7
clone size: -
V gene: TRBV7-9

CDR3 protein: ASSLRRWIPRGQGKESNQPQH
J gene: TRBJ1-5
clone size: -
V gene: TRBV28

CDR3 protein: ASSSTGVGETQY
J gene: TRBJ2-5
clone size: -
V gene: TRBV28

CDR3 protein: ASSSGSPRETQY
J gene: TRBJ2-5
clone size: -
V gene: TRBV28

CDR3 protein: ASSTGLTSYEQY
J gene: TRBJ2-7
clone size: -
V gene: TRBV19